Presented here are 26 T cell receptor beta chains from one specimen sequenced in a study of spatial heterogeneity in lung cancer. Findings of the study overall: Tumors with more nonsynonymous mutations had more expanded intratumoral alpha and beta TCRs.

No antigen is known for these receptors. In TCRdb, the 5' RACE reads were re-called with MiXCR into one record per CDR3 protein. The sample has 100,000 to 110,000 distinct CDR3 sequences; around 4.3% are singletons. Indicated time point: sample taken at primary tumor resection. Sequenced material: lung tumor tissue, taken at surgery. The receptor source for this set is a male donor with early-stage non-small cell lung cancer.

This clonotype was detected ten times or more. The chain recombines TRBV20-1 with TRBJ2-6; D may correspond to TRBD1 or TRBD2 (6 bases each). The CDR3 runs 18 residues. V lost 6 bases and J lost 0, with 21 bases in between. Germline V gene data show CDR1 as DFQATT and CDR2 as SNEGSKA (reference sequence). DNA for the CDR3: TGCAGTGCCGACTCCGGCAGGGGACTCCCCTCTGGGGCCAACGTCCTGACTTTC. Protein: CSADSGRGLPSGANVLTF.

This clonotype was counted ten times or more. The chain uses TRBV11-2 and TRBJ2-1; no clear D. The CDR3 is made up of 12 amino acids. Germline V gene sequence: CDR1 SGHAT, CDR2 FQNNGV. The V end lost 5 bases, the J end lost 6 bases, and 8 bases lay between the germline ends. The CDR3: CASSLNGNEQFF. CDR3 nucleotides: TGTGCCAGCAGCCTAAACGGCAATGAGCAGTTCTTC.

This clonotype was recorded at least ten times. The chain uses TRBV4-2 and TRBJ2-2; perhaps TRBD2 as D (6 bases). The CDR3 runs to 17 residues. The V and J ends lost 4 bases and 7 bases respectively, with 22 bases between them. In germline, CDR1 is LGHNA, CDR2 YNFKEQ. The CDR3 loop reads CASSLNPRDSHDGELFF. CDR3 DNA: TGTGCCAGCAGCCTCAACCCCAGGGACTCACACGACGGGGAGCTGTTTTTT.

This clonotype turned up a few times. The rearrangement joins TRBV20-1 to TRBJ1-5, with 7 bases that match TRBD1. This CDR3 is 14 amino acids long. Trimming took 3 bases from V and 3 from J; bases not matched to a gene: 5. Germline loops: CDR1 DFQATT, CDR2 SNEGSKA (reference sequence). The CDR3 spells CSARAGGPNQPQHF. CDR3 bases: TGCAGTGCTAGGGCAGGGGGGCCCAATCAGCCCCAGCATTTT.

In this sample, this clonotype turned up many times. This rearrangement joins TRBV5-1 to TRBJ1-1, with a weak D call TRBD1 (6 bases). This CDR3 is built from 13 residues. Trimming removed 4 bases at V and 8 bases at J, with 15 bases between. From germline, CDR1 is SGHRS and CDR2 YFSETQ. The CDR3, as DNA: TGCGCCAGCAGCGTCGGGACAAGTTTCGAAGCTTTCTTT. It encodes CASSVGTSFEAFF. Based on the CDR3 plus reference TRBV5-1 and TRBJ1-1, the full variable domain is KAGVTQTPRYLIKTRGQQVTLSCSPISGHRSVSWYQQTPGQGLQFLFEYFSETQRNKGNFPGRFSGRQFSNSRSEMNVSTLELGDSALYLCASSVGTSFEAFFGQGTRLTVV.

This clonotype was detected once. A much larger clonotype is one base distant, so this may be a read error. The chain employs TRBV7-9 and TRBJ1-1; D gene unclear. The CDR3 is 13 amino acids. With 4 bases removed from V and 4 bases from J, the gap between germline ends came to 10 bases. The germline CDR1 and CDR2 sequences are SEHNR and FQNEAQ (reference sequence). In nucleotides, the CDR3 is TGTGCCAGCAGCTCCGCGTTCAGCACTGAAGCTTTCTTT. This gives the protein CASSSAFSTEAFF.

A few counts support this clonotype. The chain has TRBV4-1 and TRBJ2-2, with D possibly being TRBD2 (5 bases). Germline CDR1 is MGHRA and CDR2 is YSYEKL. This CDR3 is 15 amino acids long. V lost 4 bases and J 0 bases, leaving 9 bases between the germline ends. The CDR3 coding sequence is TGCGCCAGCAGCCTTCGGGGAACGAACACCGGGGAGCTGTTTTTT. Protein sequence: CASSLRGTNTGELFF.

This clonotype has at least ten counts. The rearrangement links TRBV29-1 to TRBJ2-2; 9 nucleotides agree with TRBD1. The CDR3 sequence is 13 residues long. Germline assignment: CDR1 SQVTM and CDR2 ANQGSEA. With V trimmed by 6 bases and J by 7 bases, 6 bases remained unmatched. CDR3 sequence reads: CSVTGGNGGELFF. CDR3 nucleotides: TGCAGCGTGACAGGGGGGAATGGCGGGGAGCTGTTTTTT.

This clonotype appeared a few times. The chain is built from TRBV6-5 and TRBJ1-5; D possibly corresponds to TRBD1 (5 bases). The ends were cut back, 6 bases at V and 2 bases at J, with 17 bases in the middle. The V gene's germline CDR1 is MNHEY and CDR2 SVGAGI. The CDR3 consists of 16 residues. CDR3: CASSRGEGLGNQPQHF. Written as DNA, the CDR3 is TGTGCCAGCAGCCGGGGGGAGGGGTTGGGCAATCAGCCCCAGCATTTT.

Many counts were recorded for this clonotype. V usage is TRBV29-1 and J usage is TRBJ2-1; a weak D match, TRBD2 (5 bases). Germline lookup yields CDR1 SQVTM and CDR2 ANQGSEA. The CDR3 has 11 residues. Trimming stripped 6 bases from V and 6 bases from J, with 9 bases between. Written as DNA, the CDR3 is TGCAGCGTCGGACTGGCCAATGAGCAGTTCTTC. This encodes CSVGLANEQFF.

This clonotype has at least ten counts. This rearrangement joins TRBV18 to TRBJ2-7; TRBD1 matches at 8 bases. The CDR3 extends over 15 amino acids. The germline gives CDR1 KGHSH, CDR2 LQKENI. J gave up 6 bases and V 1 base, and 8 bases lay outside the gene matches. For the CDR3, the DNA is TGTGCCAGCTCACCACTGAGGACAGGGACCACCGAGCAGTACTTC. This codes for CASSPLRTGTTEQYF.

The sample holds many counts of this clonotype. The chain employs TRBV29-1 and TRBJ2-7; D is perhaps TRBD1 (7 bases). The length of the CDR3 is 15 residues. V lost 2 bases, J lost 6 bases, and 20 bases lay in between. CDR1 and CDR2 from the germline V gene are SQVTM and ANQGSEA. CDR3 sequence reads: CSVERVRQGGSEQYF. The CDR3, as DNA: TGCAGCGTTGAAAGGGTTCGTCAGGGGGGTAGCGAGCAGTACTTC.

This sequence joins TRBV4-1 and TRBJ2-2; D possibly uses TRBD1 or TRBD2 (5 bases each). V dropped 3 bases and J dropped 6 bases, with 14 bases sitting between them. This CDR3 contains 15 residues. Germline CDR1 MGHRA, CDR2 YSYEKL. Here the CDR3 reads CASSQHTGGAGELFF. DNA of the CDR3: TGCGCCAGCAGCCAGCACACAGGAGGTGCCGGGGAGCTGTTTTTT.

This clonotype was observed at least ten times. The chain couples TRBV10-3 to TRBJ2-7; 8 bases match TRBD1. The CDR3 is 14 amino acids. The V and J ends lost 2 bases and 4 bases, in that order; junction bases with no gene match: 4. CDR1 is ENHRY and CDR2 is SYGVKD in the germline V gene. The CDR3, as DNA: TGTGCCATCAGTGAGCCCCGACAGGGGTACGAGCAGTACTTC. It translates to CAISEPRQGYEQYF.

This clonotype was observed many times. V and J are TRBV2 and TRBJ1-1; 7 positions match TRBD1. With 8 bases clipped from V and 0 bases from J, the junction kept 6 bases outside the gene matches. Germline CDR1 reads SNHLY; CDR2 reads FYNNEI. This CDR3 has 14 amino acids. The CDR3 loop is CASSLGTVNTEAFF. The CDR3 region has the DNA TGTGCCAGCTCCCTTGGGACAGTGAACACTGAAGCTTTCTTT.

This clonotype has a count of ten or more. The V gene is TRBV28, the J gene TRBJ2-3, with 10 positions matching TRBD1. Unmatched junction bases numbered 10, after V lost 5 bases and J lost 5 bases. CDR1 and CDR2 (germline): MDHEN, SYDVKM. CDR3 size: 16 residues. The CDR3 DNA reads as TGTGCCAGCAGTGGATACCGGGACAGGGGAGGAGATACGCAGTATTTT. Amino acids: CASSGYRDRGGDTQYF. The variable domain in full, with the rest retrieved from reference TRBV28 and TRBJ2-3, is DVKVTQSSRYLVKRTGEKVFLECVQDMDHENMFWYRQDPGLGLRLIYFSYDVKMKEKGDIPEGYSVSREKKERFSLILESASTNQTSMYLCASSGYRDRGGDTQYFGPGTRLTVL.

This clonotype was recorded at least ten times. This chain links TRBV20-1 with TRBJ2-1; TRBD2 aligns across 7 bases. Losses at the gene ends were 3 bases for V and 4 bases for J; bases not matched to a gene: 6. In germline, CDR1 is DFQATT, CDR2 SNEGSKA (reference sequence). This CDR3 has 14 amino acids. The CDR3 sequence is CSARGGSSYNEQFF. The CDR3 bases are TGCAGTGCTAGGGGGGGGAGTAGTTACAATGAGCAGTTCTTC.

The chain combines TRBV5-1 with TRBJ2-3; tentative D call: TRBD2 (5 bases). CDR1 is SGHRS, CDR2 YFSETQ, per germline. V shed 4 bases and J shed 1 base, with 13 bases lying between them. This CDR3 has 15 residues. CDR3 residues: CASSIGPGGTDTQYF. The CDR3 coding sequence is TGCGCCAGCAGCATAGGTCCCGGGGGCACAGATACGCAGTATTTT.

This chain uses TRBV20-1 with TRBJ1-1; D may be TRBD1 (6 bases). Trimming left V 5 bases short and J 4 bases short, with 17 bases between. Germline V lookup: CDR1 DFQATT, CDR2 SNEGSKA (reference sequence). The CDR3 runs 14 residues. The CDR3 sequence is CSADPGQMGTEAFF. The CDR3 DNA follows: TGCAGTGCTGATCCGGGACAAATGGGCACTGAAGCTTTCTTT.

This clonotype occurred many times. CDR3 sequence reads: CASSRLAGTDTQYF. DNA of the CDR3: TGTGCCAGCAGTCGACTAGCGGGCACAGATACGCAGTATTTT. V is TRBV12-3 or TRBV12-4 and J is TRBJ2-3, with TRBD2 matching 9 bases. This CDR3 spans 14 amino acids. V lost 5 bases, J lost 1 base, and 1 base stayed unmatched.

This clonotype was counted at least ten times. The V and J genes are TRBV3-1 and TRBJ2-2; D remains ambiguous. The germline V gene encodes CDR1 LGHDT and CDR2 YNNKEL (reference sequence). This CDR3 comprises 14 residues. The V end lost 5 bases, the J end lost 7 bases, and 14 bases lay between the germline ends. Here the CDR3 DNA reads TGTGCCAGCAGCTCGTACCCCCCGGACGGGGAGCTGTTTTTT. It codes for CASSSYPPDGELFF.

The sample holds a few counts of this clonotype. The genes are TRBV25-1 and TRBJ2-3; the match to TRBD1 covers 7 bases. V was clipped by 2 bases and J by 2 bases; unmatched bases: 1. The germline gives CDR1 MGHDK, CDR2 SYGVNS. This CDR3 has 14 residues. This CDR3 is CASSEGQDTDTQYF. CDR3 in DNA: TGTGCCAGCAGTGAAGGACAGGACACAGATACGCAGTATTTT.

This clonotype has at least ten counts. The rearrangement uses TRBV7-9 and TRBJ1-6; a weak D match, TRBD1 (5 bases). CDR3 length: 13 amino acids. Looked up from germline, CDR1 is SEHNR and CDR2 is FQNEAQ (reference sequence). V was pared by 4 bases and J by 8 bases, with 9 bases between. DNA of the CDR3: TGTGCCAGCAGCTATCGGGGGGATTCACCCCTCCACTTT. It yields the protein CASSYRGDSPLHF.

This clonotype has a handful of counts. The chain links TRBV5-6 to TRBJ1-4; D is ambiguous. Germline V lookup: CDR1 SGHDT, CDR2 YYEEEE. Trimming removed 3 bases at V and 8 bases at J, with 8 bases between. This CDR3 is built from 12 residues. The CDR3 here is CASSSREEKLFF. CDR3 sequence (DNA): TGTGCCAGCAGCTCTCGAGAGGAAAAACTGTTTTTT.

Ten or more counts support this clonotype. The V and J genes are TRBV4-1 and TRBJ1-5, with 9 bases matching TRBD1. The J segment lost 9 bases and the V segment lost 4 bases, leaving 10 bases of the junction unmatched. This CDR3 comprises 15 residues. Germline CDR1 reads MGHRA; CDR2 reads YSYEKL. Here the CDR3 DNA reads TGCGCCAGCAGCCCAGGACAGGGGAGAAGCCGGCCCCAGCATTTT. As protein: CASSPGQGRSRPQHF.

On this clonotype itself: This may stem from a read error, because a much larger clone lies one nucleotide away. The rearrangement uses TRBV12-3 or TRBV12-4 and TRBJ1-3; D is ambiguous. The CDR3 is made up of 12 amino acids. DNA for the CDR3: TGTGCCAGCAGAATGGTTGGAAACACCATGTATTTT. It specifies CASRMVGNTMYF.